This paragraph reports one T cell receptor (beta chain). In assigning cohorts, the study relied on participant-reported clinical history. The sample is drawn from a study of blood T cell repertoires in COVID-19. Study summary: T cells, B-cell-depleted T cells, or PBMCs provided the cDNA or gDNA that served as material.

CDR1 is SGDLS, CDR2 YYNGEE, per germline. The germline V and J ends were trimmed by 0 bases and 9 bases, with 10 bases remaining between them. The CDR3 runs 14 residues. Per the original methods: Amplification of reference gene primers provided the estimated nucleated cell counts. Clones were sequenced by immunoSEQ multiplex PCR, and TCRdb holds only the in-frame ones, with some missing. The DNA was the basis for D and trimming; V, J and clone size are from that table. The sample consists of 250,000 or so clones, approximately 88% of them appearing once. The sequence derives from a woman in her 40s who had been exposed to COVID-19. V is TRBV9 and J is TRBJ1-6; no definite D call. The sample consisted of PBMCs or T cells enriched from blood (not recorded which). The CDR3 DNA reads TGTGCCAGCAGCGTAGAGCCGACGGGTTCACCCCTCCACTTT. It specifies CASSVEPTGSPLHF.